The T cell receptor beta chain under discussion was sequenced for a study of blood T cell repertoires in COVID-19. About the research overall: The United States, Italy and Spain supplied acute and convalescent COVID-19 samples. The cDNA or gDNA used as material had been derived from T cells, B-cell-depleted T cells, or PBMCs.

In the study's own analysis: Amplified reference gene primers provided the basis for estimating nucleated cell counts. Measured with immunoSEQ multiplex PCR; TCRdb has only the in-frame clones, and not every one. The V and J calls and clone size come from that table; D and trimming were worked out from the DNA. The sample includes some 250,000 clones, about nine tenths of them seen just once. The V gene's germline CDR1 is MNHNY and CDR2 SVGAGI (reference sequence). The CDR3 extends over 12 amino acids. The V end lost 8 bases, the J end lost 8 bases, and 15 bases lay between the germline ends. Input material: peripheral blood. The receptor's source is a man aged 25-45 years who had recovered from COVID-19. This chain joins TRBV6-6 and TRBJ1-1; TRBD1 might be the D (5 bases). In DNA form, the CDR3 reads TGTGCCAGCGGGTACGCCGGGGGGGAAGCTTTCTTT. Translating gives CASGYAGGEAFF.